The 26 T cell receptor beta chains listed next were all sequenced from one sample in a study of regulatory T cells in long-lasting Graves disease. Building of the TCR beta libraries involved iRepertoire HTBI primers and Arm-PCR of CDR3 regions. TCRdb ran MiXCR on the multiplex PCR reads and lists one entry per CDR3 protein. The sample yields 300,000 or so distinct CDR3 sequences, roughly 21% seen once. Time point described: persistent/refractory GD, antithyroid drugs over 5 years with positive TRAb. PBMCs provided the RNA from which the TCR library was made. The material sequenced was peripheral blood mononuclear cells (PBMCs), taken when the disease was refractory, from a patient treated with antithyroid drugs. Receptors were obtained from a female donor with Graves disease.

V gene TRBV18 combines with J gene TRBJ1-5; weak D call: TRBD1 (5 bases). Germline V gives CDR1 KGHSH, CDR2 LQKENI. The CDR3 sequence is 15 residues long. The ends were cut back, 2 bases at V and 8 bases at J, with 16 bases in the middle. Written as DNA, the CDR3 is TGTGCCAGCTCACCAAACCAGGGTCTGCGGGAGCCCCAGCATTTT. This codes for CASSPNQGLREPQHF.

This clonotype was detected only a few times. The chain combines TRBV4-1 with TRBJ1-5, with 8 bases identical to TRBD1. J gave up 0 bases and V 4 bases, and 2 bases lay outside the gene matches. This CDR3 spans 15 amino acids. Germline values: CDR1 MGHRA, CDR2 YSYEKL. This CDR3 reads CASSRQGLSNQPQHF. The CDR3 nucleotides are TGCGCCAGCAGCCGACAGGGGCTTAGCAATCAGCCCCAGCATTTT.

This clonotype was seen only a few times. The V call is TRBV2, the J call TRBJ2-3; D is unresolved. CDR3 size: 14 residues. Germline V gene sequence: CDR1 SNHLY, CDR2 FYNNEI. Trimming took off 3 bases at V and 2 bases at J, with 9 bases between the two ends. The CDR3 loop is CASSDNSFTDTQYF. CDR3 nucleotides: TGTGCCAGCAGTGATAACAGCTTCACAGATACGCAGTATTTT.

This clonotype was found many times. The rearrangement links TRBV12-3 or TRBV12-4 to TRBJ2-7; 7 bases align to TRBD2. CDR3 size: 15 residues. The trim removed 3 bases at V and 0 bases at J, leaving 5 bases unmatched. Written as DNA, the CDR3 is TGTGCCAGCAGTTTGACGGGAGGAATCTCCTACGAGCAGTACTTC. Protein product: CASSLTGGISYEQYF.

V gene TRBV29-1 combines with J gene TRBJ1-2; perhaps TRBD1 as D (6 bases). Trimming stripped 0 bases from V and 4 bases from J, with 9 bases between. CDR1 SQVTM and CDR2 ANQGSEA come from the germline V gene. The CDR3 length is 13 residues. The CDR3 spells CSVEDGGPYGYTF. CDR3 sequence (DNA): TGCAGCGTTGAAGATGGGGGGCCCTATGGCTACACCTTC. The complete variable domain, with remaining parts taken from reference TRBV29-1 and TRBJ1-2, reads SAVISQKPSRDICQRGTSLTIQCQVDSQVTMMFWYRQQPGQSLTLIATANQGSEATYESGFVIDKFPISRPNLTFSTLTVSNMSPEDSSIYLCSVEDGGPYGYTFGSGTRLTVV.

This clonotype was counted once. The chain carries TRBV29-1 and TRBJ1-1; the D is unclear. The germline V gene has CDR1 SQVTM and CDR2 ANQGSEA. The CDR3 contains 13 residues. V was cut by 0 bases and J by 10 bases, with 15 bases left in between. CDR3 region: CSVEDTTRRRAFF. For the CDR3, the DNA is TGCAGCGTTGAAGATACAACCCGAAGACGAGCTTTCTTT. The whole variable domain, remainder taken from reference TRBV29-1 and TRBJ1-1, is SAVISQKPSRDICQRGTSLTIQCQVDSQVTMMFWYRQQPGQSLTLIATANQGSEATYESGFVIDKFPISRPNLTFSTLTVSNMSPEDSSIYLCSVEDTTRRRAFFGQGTRLTVV.

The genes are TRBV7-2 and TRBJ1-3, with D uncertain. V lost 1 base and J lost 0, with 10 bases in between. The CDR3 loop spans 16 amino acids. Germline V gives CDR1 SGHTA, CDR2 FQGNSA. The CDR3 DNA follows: TGTGCCAGCAGCTTAGGGTCGCTAAACTCTGGAAACACCATATATTTT. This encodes CASSLGSLNSGNTIYF.

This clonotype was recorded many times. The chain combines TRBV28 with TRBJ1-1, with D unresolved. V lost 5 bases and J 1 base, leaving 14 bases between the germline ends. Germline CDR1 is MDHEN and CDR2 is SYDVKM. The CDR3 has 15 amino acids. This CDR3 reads CASSGWASRNTEAFF. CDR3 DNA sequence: TGTGCCAGCAGTGGCTGGGCCAGCCGGAACACTGAAGCTTTCTTT.

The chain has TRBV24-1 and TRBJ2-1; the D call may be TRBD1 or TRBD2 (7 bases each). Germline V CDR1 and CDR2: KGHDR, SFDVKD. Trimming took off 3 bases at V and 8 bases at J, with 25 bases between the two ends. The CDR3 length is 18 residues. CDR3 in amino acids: CATSDPNQGGEKKDEQFF. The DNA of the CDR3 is TGTGCCACCAGTGATCCGAACCAGGGGGGGGAGAAGAAAGATGAGCAGTTCTTC.

CDR3 in amino acids: CASSSGLASSDTQYF. The CDR3 DNA reads TGTGCCAGCAGCTCGGGACTAGCCAGTTCAGATACGCAGTATTTT. The rearrangement uses TRBV9 and TRBJ2-3; 9 bases are shared with TRBD2. V was clipped by 4 bases and J by 4 bases; unmatched bases: 7. Germline V gene lookup returns CDR1 SGDLS and CDR2 YYNGEE. The CDR3 has 15 amino acids.

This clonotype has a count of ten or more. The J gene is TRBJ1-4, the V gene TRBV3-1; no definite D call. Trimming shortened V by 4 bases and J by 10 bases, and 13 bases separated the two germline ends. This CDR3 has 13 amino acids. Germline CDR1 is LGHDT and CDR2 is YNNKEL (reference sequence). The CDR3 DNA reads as TGTGCCAGCAGCCCCTCCACAGCGGGAAAACTGTTTTTT. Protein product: CASSPSTAGKLFF.

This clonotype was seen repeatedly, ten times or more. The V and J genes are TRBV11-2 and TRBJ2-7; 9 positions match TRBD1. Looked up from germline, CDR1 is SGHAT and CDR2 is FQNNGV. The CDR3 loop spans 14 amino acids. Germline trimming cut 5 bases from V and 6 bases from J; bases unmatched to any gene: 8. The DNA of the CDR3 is TGTGCCAGCAGCCCCCGAGACAGGGGGGCCGAGCAGTACTTC. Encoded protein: CASSPRDRGAEQYF.

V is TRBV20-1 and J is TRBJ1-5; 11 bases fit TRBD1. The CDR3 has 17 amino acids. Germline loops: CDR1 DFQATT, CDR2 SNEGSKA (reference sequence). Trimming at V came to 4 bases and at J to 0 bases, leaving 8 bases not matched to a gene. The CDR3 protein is CSATGTGGTNSNQPQHF. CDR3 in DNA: TGCAGTGCTACCGGGACAGGGGGGACAAATAGCAATCAGCCCCAGCATTTT.

Here the CDR3 DNA reads TGTGCCAGCAGCCAGGGACAGGGGAAAGAGACCCAGTACTTC. It yields the protein CASSQGQGKETQYF. The chain uses TRBV7-9 and TRBJ2-5; 10 bases are shared with TRBD1. CDR3 length: 14 amino acids. Germline V gene lookup returns CDR1 SEHNR and CDR2 FQNEAQ (reference sequence). J gave up 3 bases and V 5 bases, and 3 bases lay outside the gene matches.

The CDR3 reads CASSSGLRAGAFTGELFF. The CDR3 DNA reads TGTGCCAGCAGCTCCGGTTTAAGGGCGGGGGCCTTCACCGGGGAGCTGTTTTTT. The chain uses TRBV11-1 and TRBJ2-2, with D maybe TRBD2 (7 bases). CDR3 size: 18 residues. The V gene lost 4 bases and the J gene lost 4 bases, with 22 bases spanning the gap. Germline CDR1 SGHAT, CDR2 FQDESV (reference sequence).

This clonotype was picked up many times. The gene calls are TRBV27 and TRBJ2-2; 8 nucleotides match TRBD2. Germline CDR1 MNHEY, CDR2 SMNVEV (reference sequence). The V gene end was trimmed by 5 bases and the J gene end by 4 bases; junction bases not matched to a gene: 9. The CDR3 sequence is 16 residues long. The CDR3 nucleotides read TGTGCCAGCAGTGCCGGGAGGGCGAGGATCACCGGGGAGCTGTTTTTT. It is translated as CASSAGRARITGELFF.

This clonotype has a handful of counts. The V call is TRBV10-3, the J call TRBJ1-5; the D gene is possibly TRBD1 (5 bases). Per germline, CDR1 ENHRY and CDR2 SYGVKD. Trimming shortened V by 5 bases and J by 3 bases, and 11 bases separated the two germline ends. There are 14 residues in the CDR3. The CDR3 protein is CAISSGRTNQPQHF. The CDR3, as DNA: TGTGCCATCAGTTCGGGACGGACCAATCAGCCCCAGCATTTT.

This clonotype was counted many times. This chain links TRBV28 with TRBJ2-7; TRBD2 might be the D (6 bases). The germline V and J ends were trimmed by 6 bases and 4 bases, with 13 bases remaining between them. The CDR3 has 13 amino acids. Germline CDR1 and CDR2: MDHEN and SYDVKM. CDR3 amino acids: CASRAGGPYEQYF. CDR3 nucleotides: TGTGCCAGCAGGGCCGGAGGGCCTTACGAGCAGTACTTC. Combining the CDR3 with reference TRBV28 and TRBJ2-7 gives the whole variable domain DVKVTQSSRYLVKRTGEKVFLECVQDMDHENMFWYRQDPGLGLRLIYFSYDVKMKEKGDIPEGYSVSREKKERFSLILESASTNQTSMYLCASRAGGPYEQYFGPGTRLTVT.

The CDR3 region is CASSSPGVDVYGYTF. DNA for the CDR3: TGTGCCAGCAGCTCACCGGGTGTGGACGTTTATGGCTACACCTTC. V is TRBV7-8 and J is TRBJ1-2, with D unclear. The CDR3 is made up of 15 amino acids. Per the germline V gene, CDR1 is SGHVS and CDR2 is FQNEAQ. The V end lost 4 bases, the J end lost 5 bases, and 17 bases lay between the germline ends.

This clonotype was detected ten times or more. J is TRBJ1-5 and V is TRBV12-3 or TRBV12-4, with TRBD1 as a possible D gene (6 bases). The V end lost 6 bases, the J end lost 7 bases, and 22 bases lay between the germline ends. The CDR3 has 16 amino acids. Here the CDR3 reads CASSREIGGTHQPQHF. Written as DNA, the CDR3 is TGTGCCAGCAGCCGGGAAATAGGGGGGACTCACCAGCCCCAGCATTTT.

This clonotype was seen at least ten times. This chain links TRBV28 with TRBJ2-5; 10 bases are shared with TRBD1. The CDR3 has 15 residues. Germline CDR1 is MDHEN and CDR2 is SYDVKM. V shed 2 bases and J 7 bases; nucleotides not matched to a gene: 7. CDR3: CASSLGGQGLGTQYF. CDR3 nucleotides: TGTGCCAGCAGTTTAGGGGGACAGGGGTTGGGGACCCAGTACTTC.

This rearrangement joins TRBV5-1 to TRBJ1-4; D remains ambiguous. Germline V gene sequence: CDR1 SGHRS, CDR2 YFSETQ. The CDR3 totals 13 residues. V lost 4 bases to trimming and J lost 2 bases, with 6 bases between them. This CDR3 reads CASSRRTNEKLFF. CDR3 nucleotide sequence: TGCGCCAGCAGCCGCCGGACTAATGAAAAACTGTTTTTT. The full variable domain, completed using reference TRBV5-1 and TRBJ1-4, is KAGVTQTPRYLIKTRGQQVTLSCSPISGHRSVSWYQQTPGQGLQFLFEYFSETQRNKGNFPGRFSGRQFSNSRSEMNVSTLELGDSALYLCASSRRTNEKLFFGSGTQLSVL.

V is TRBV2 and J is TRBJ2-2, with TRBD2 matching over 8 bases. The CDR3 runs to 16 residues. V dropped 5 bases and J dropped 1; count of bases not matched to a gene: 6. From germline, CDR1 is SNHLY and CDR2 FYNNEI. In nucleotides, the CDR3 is TGTGCCAGCAGTCGGGGACTAGGGAGGAACACCGGGGAGCTGTTTTTT. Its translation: CASSRGLGRNTGELFF. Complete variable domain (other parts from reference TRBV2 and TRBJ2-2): EPEVTQTPSHQVTQMGQEVILRCVPISNHLYFYWYRQILGQKVEFLVSFYNNEISEKSEIFDDQFSVERPDGSNFTLKIRSTKLEDSAMYFCASSRGLGRNTGELFFGEGSRLTVL.

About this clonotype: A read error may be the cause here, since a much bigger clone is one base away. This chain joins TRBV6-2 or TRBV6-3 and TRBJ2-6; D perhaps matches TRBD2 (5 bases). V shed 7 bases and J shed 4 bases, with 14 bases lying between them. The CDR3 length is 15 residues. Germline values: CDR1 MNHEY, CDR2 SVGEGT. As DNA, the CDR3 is TGTGCCAGCATCACACAGTTAGCGGGGGCCAACGTCCTGACTTTC. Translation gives CASITQLAGANVLTF.

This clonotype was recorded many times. In DNA form, the CDR3 reads TGTGCCAGCAGTTCCGTATACCAAGAGACCCAGTACTTC. The encoded protein is CASSSVYQETQYF. This chain joins TRBV27 and TRBJ2-5, with D uncertain. This CDR3 region has 13 residues. Per germline, CDR1 MNHEY and CDR2 SMNVEV (reference sequence). Trimming shortened V by 4 bases and J by 0 bases, and 6 bases separated the two germline ends.

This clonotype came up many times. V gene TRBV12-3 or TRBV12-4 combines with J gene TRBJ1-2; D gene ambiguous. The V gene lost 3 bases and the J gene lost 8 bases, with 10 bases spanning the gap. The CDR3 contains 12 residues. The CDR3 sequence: CASSLDVTGYTF. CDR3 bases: TGTGCCAGCAGTTTGGACGTTACGGGCTACACCTTC.